The next 21 T cell receptor beta chains were all read from a single sample in a study of technical replicates of blood from a few donors. TCRdb keeps only in-frame clones here, not all; method: immunoSEQ multiplex PCR. Among 10,000 to 15,000 clones listed, approximately 95% were seen once. Sequenced input: PBMCs. Source of these receptors: a human donor in good health.

The chain is built from TRBV5-4 and TRBJ1-5, with 9 nucleotides matching TRBD1. The germline V gene has CDR1 SGHNT and CDR2 YYREEE (reference sequence). The CDR3 covers 18 residues. The ends lost 3 bases at V and 0 bases at J; junction bases unmatched: 10. CDR3 sequence (DNA): TGTGCCAGCAGCTGGGGGGGACAGGGACCCTATAGCAATCAGCCCCAGCATTTT. This gives the protein CASSWGGQGPYSNQPQHF.

The genes are TRBV19 and TRBJ2-2, with a possible D match to TRBD2 (6 bases). The CDR3 extends over 14 amino acids. The V gene lost 4 bases and the J gene lost 5 bases, with 11 bases spanning the gap. From germline, CDR1 is LNHDA and CDR2 SQIVND (reference sequence). The DNA for the CDR3 is TGTGCCAGTAGTAGCCGCGGGGCAACCGGGGAGCTGTTTTTT. Translating it yields CASSSRGATGELFF.

The rearrangement uses TRBV6-1 and TRBJ1-3; 7 bases line up with TRBD1. J was trimmed by 0 bases and V by 4 bases; bases with no gene match: 0. Germline-derived CDR1 and CDR2 are MNHNS and SASEGT. The CDR3 loop spans 14 amino acids. CDR3 in amino acids: CASSGTGSGNTIYF. The DNA for the CDR3 is TGTGCCAGCAGTGGGACAGGCTCTGGAAACACCATATATTTT.

Of note for this clone: The junction departs from the called germline gene at one end, perhaps through a read error. This chain links TRBV6-4 with TRBJ2-1; the match to TRBD1 covers 12 bases. Germline V gives CDR1 MRHNA, CDR2 SNTAGT. CDR3 size: 14 residues. In nucleotides, the CDR3 is TGTGCCAGCAGTGACGGGACAGGGGGCAATAAGCAGTTCTTC. It translates to CASSDGTGGNKQFF.

The chain links TRBV14 to TRBJ2-1, with a weak D call TRBD1 (6 bases). CDR3 length: 15 amino acids. Germline V gene lookup returns CDR1 SGHDN and CDR2 FVKESK. The V gene lost 4 bases and the J gene lost 1 base, with 11 bases spanning the gap. CDR3 in amino acids: CASSLNRGSYNEQFF. CDR3 sequence (DNA): TGTGCCAGCAGCCTTAATAGGGGGTCCTACAATGAGCAGTTCTTC.

This clone was picked up one time. The chain is built from TRBV2 and TRBJ1-4; 7 bases are a match to TRBD1. Germline loops: CDR1 SNHLY, CDR2 FYNNEI. V trimming: 6 bases; J trimming: 5 bases; junction bases outside the gene matches: 3. The CDR3 runs 13 residues. The CDR3 here is CASRPGQNEKLFF. CDR3 bases: TGTGCCAGCAGACCGGGACAGAATGAAAAACTGTTTTTT.

The count of this clone is one. This chain connects TRBV5-1 to TRBJ2-7; 7 bases fit TRBD1. This CDR3 comprises 15 residues. V lost 2 bases to trimming and J lost 3 bases; unmatched junction nucleotides: 8. Germline CDR1 is SGHRS and CDR2 is YFSETQ. As DNA, the CDR3 is TGCGCCAGCAGCTTTGGGGCAGGGGGTTTCTACGAGCAGTACTTC. Translation gives CASSFGAGGFYEQYF.

This rearrangement joins TRBV11-3 to TRBJ2-3; 7 positions agree with TRBD1. This CDR3 has 16 amino acids. Germline CDR1 SGHNT, CDR2 YENEEA. Unmatched junction bases numbered 9, after V lost 4 bases and J lost 2 bases. In DNA, the CDR3 is TGTGCCAGCAGCTCATATTCCGGGACAGACACAGATACGCAGTATTTT. This sequence encodes CASSSYSGTDTDTQYF.

V gene TRBV27 combines with J gene TRBJ2-7; TRBD2 matches 12 bases. Germline assignment: CDR1 MNHEY and CDR2 SMNVEV (reference sequence). The V segment lost 6 bases and the J segment 3 bases; nucleotides outside the gene matches: 12. This CDR3 region has 17 residues. The CDR3 protein is CASRLAGGSEASYEQYF. The DNA of the CDR3 is TGTGCCAGCAGACTAGCGGGAGGAAGCGAGGCTAGCTACGAGCAGTACTTC.

The V and J genes are TRBV6-6 and TRBJ2-1; D is uncertain. The V gene lost 6 bases and the J gene lost 4 bases, with 10 bases spanning the gap. Germline-derived CDR1 and CDR2 are MNHNY and SVGAGI (reference sequence). The length of the CDR3 is 13 residues. CDR3 coding DNA: TGTGCCAGCAGCCGCGGCGAATACAATGAGCAGTTCTTC. This translates into CASSRGEYNEQFF.

The CDR3 is CASSSQTVETQYF. The CDR3 DNA is TGTGCCAGCAGCTCTCAGACAGTAGAGACCCAGTACTTC. V gene TRBV7-7 combines with J gene TRBJ2-5; D possibly corresponds to TRBD1 (5 bases). V was shortened by 4 bases and J by 4 bases, with 10 bases between the two germline ends. The germline CDR1 and CDR2 sequences are SSHAT and FNYEAQ (reference sequence). The CDR3 is 13 residues long.

V and J are TRBV7-2 and TRBJ2-7; D gene uncertain. CDR3 length: 14 residues. The germline V and J ends were trimmed by 1 base and 1 base, with 8 bases remaining between them. Per germline, CDR1 SGHTA and CDR2 FQGNSA. CDR3 DNA: TGTGCCAGCAGCTTAGATTATCCTTCCTACGAGCAGTACTTC. Translated, it gives CASSLDYPSYEQYF.

The genes are TRBV18 and TRBJ1-2; 8 nucleotides agree with TRBD1. Germline-derived CDR1 and CDR2 are KGHSH and LQKENI. The CDR3 length is 13 residues. The V and J ends lost 3 bases and 5 bases, in that order; junction bases with no gene match: 2. Here the CDR3 reads CASSPDREYGYTF. The CDR3 region has the DNA TGTGCCAGCTCACCGGACAGGGAATATGGCTACACCTTC.

The chain employs TRBV10-3 and TRBJ2-7; TRBD1 agrees at 8 bases. CDR1 is ENHRY and CDR2 is SYGVKD in the germline V gene. V lost 2 bases, J lost 6 bases, and 9 bases stayed unmatched. There are 15 residues in the CDR3. This CDR3 reads CAISEGGTGTGEQYF. The CDR3 DNA reads as TGTGCCATCAGTGAGGGGGGGACAGGTACGGGCGAGCAGTACTTC.

The chain couples TRBV4-1 to TRBJ2-5, with D uncertain. Trimming cost V 1 base and J 2 bases, with 14 bases left between them. This CDR3 is built from 16 residues. CDR1 MGHRA and CDR2 YSYEKL come from the germline V gene. DNA for the CDR3: TGCGCCAGCAGCCAAGGGTACTCGAGCTTGCAAGAGACCCAGTACTTC. It specifies CASSQGYSSLQETQYF.

This chain joins TRBV7-9 and TRBJ1-1; 9 bases are shared with TRBD1. Trimming cost V 5 bases and J 5 bases; bases outside gene matches: 3. This CDR3 comprises 13 residues. Germline-derived CDR1 and CDR2 are SEHNR and FQNEAQ (reference sequence). The CDR3 nucleotides read TGTGCCAGCAGCGAGACAGGGGGGACTGAAGCTTTCTTT. Translation gives CASSETGGTEAFF.

The chain employs TRBV5-6 and TRBJ2-7, with 8 nucleotides matching TRBD2. The CDR3 has 16 amino acids. CDR1 SGHDT and CDR2 YYEEEE come from the germline V gene. Trimming cost V 4 bases and J 0 bases; bases outside gene matches: 9. DNA for the CDR3: TGTGCCAGCAGCGCCTCGCTACTAGCGGCCTCCTACGAGCAGTACTTC. It translates to CASSASLLAASYEQYF.

The V and J genes are TRBV28 and TRBJ1-2; D is unresolved. The CDR3 has 12 amino acids. CDR1 is MDHEN, CDR2 SYDVKM, per germline. Deletions cut 3 bases from V and 6 bases from J, with 8 bases between. The CDR3 spells CASSLEEDGYTF. In DNA, the CDR3 is TGTGCCAGCAGTTTGGAGGAAGATGGCTACACCTTC.

The J gene is TRBJ1-5, the V gene TRBV6-4; D is ambiguous. V lost 2 bases to trimming and J lost 6 bases, with 11 bases between them. The germline V gene encodes CDR1 MRHNA and CDR2 SNTAGT. The CDR3 runs 14 residues. As DNA, the CDR3 is TGTGCCAGCAGTGACGAGGTGTTAGGTCAGCCCCAGCATTTT. The encoded protein is CASSDEVLGQPQHF.

Only one count was recorded for this clone. The chain joins TRBV7-2 to TRBJ2-5; tentatively, D is TRBD2 (6 bases). V was trimmed by 5 bases and J by 5 bases, leaving 6 bases between them. The CDR3 consists of 11 residues. Germline V lookup: CDR1 SGHTA, CDR2 FQGNSA. CDR3 sequence (DNA): TGTGCCAGCAGCAGCGGGGAGACCCAGTACTTC. Its translation is CASSSGETQYF.

This CDR3 reads CASSPDREKLFF. The DNA of the CDR3 is TGTGCCAGCAGTCCCGACAGGGAAAAACTGTTTTTT. This chain uses TRBV7-6 with TRBJ1-4; maybe TRBD1 (6 bases). The germline CDR1 and CDR2 sequences are SGHVS and FNYEAQ. CDR3 length equals 12 residues. V was pared by 6 bases and J by 8 bases, with 10 bases between.